This TCR beta chain appears in the sequencing data of a study of T cells in Graves' hyperthyroidism and ophthalmopathy. Study-level findings and limits: Blood also held most thyroid clonotypes expanded beyond 0.001.

CDR3 length: 15 residues. With V trimmed by 5 bases and J by 1 base, 7 bases remained unmatched. Germline-derived CDR1 and CDR2 are SNHLY and FYNNEI. Together with thyroid ultrasound, orbital computed tomography, serum thyroxine and TRAb, clinical symptoms were used for diagnoses. The study collected blood at first hyperthyroidism diagnosis, before any ophthalmopathy symptoms arose. Authors of the study amplified TCR beta CDR3 regions from RNA transcripts. RT-PCR in the first round (using the HTBI primer set) targeted the TCR CDR3. TCRdb re-analysed the multiplex PCR reads in MiXCR, keeping a single row per CDR3 protein. The repertoire holds some 270,000 distinct CDR3 sequences, with roughly 14% as singletons. This clonotype showed up many times. Antigen unknown.

The chain is built from TRBV2 and TRBJ2-5, with 7 bases aligning to TRBD1. The TCR comes from a woman between 25 and 40 years old with Graves' hyperthyroidism that later progressed to Graves' ophthalmopathy. Input material: blood. The CDR3 region is CASSTEGQTQETQYF. The CDR3 DNA reads as TGTGCCAGCAGTACCGAGGGACAGACCCAAGAGACCCAGTACTTC.